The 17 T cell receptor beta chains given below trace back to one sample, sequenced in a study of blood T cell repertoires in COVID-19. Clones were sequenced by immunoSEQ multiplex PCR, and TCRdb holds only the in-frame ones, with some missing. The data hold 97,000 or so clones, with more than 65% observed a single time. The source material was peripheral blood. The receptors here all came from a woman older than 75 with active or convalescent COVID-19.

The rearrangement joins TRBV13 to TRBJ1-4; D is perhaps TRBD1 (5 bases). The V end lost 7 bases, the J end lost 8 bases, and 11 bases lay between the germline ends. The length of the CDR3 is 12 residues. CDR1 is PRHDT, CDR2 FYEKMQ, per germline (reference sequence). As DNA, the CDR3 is TGTGCCAGCACCTCCCCAGGGGAAAAACTGTTTTTT. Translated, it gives CASTSPGEKLFF.

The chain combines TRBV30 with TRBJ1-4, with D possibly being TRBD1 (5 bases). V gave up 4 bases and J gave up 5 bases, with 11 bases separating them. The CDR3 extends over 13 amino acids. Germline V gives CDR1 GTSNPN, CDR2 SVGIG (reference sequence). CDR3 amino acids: CAWKDSLNEKLFF. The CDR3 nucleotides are TGTGCCTGGAAAGACAGCCTGAATGAAAAACTGTTTTTT.

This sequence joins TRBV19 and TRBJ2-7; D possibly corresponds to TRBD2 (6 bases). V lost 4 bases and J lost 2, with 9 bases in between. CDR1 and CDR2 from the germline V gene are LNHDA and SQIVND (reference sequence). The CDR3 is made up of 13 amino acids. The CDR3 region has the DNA TGTGCCAGTAGTAGGGGGGAACCCTACGAGCAGTACTTC. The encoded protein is CASSRGEPYEQYF.

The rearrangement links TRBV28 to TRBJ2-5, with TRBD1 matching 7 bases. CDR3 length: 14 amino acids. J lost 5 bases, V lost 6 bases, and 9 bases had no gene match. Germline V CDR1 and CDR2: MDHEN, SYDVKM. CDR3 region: CASSSTRQGETQYF. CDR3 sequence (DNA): TGTGCCAGCAGCAGTACCCGACAGGGCGAGACCCAGTACTTC.

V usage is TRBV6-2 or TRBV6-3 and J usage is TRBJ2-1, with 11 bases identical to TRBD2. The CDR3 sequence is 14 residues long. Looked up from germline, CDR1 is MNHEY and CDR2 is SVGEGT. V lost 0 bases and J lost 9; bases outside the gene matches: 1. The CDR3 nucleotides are TGTGCCAGCAGTTACTCAGGGACTAGCGGTGAGCAGTTCTTC. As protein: CASSYSGTSGEQFF.

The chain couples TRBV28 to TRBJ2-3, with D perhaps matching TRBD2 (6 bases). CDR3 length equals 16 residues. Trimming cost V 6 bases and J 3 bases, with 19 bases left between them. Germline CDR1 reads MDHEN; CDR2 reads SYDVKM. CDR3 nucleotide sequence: TGTGCCAGCAGGGCGGAGGGGAAGGGCTTGACAGATACGCAGTATTTT. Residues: CASRAEGKGLTDTQYF.

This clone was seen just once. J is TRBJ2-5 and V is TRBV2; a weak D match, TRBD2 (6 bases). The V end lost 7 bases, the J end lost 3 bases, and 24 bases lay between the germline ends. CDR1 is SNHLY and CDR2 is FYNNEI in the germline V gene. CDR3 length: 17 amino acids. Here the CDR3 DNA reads TGTGCCAGCATTAGCGGAGCACCCCTCCCCCGGGAAGAGACCCAGTACTTC. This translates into CASISGAPLPREETQYF.

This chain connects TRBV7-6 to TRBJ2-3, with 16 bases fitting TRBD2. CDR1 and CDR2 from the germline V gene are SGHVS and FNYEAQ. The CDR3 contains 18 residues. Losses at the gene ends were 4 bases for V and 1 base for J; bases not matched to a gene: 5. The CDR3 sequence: CASSSPGLAGGGTDTQYF. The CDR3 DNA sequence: TGTGCCAGCAGCTCCCCGGGACTAGCGGGAGGGGGCACAGATACGCAGTATTTT.

For the CDR3, the DNA is TGTGCCAGCAGCACCCTAGCGGGAGGGGTAGATACGCAGTATTTT. It yields the protein CASSTLAGGVDTQYF. The rearrangement uses TRBV11-2 and TRBJ2-3, with TRBD2 identical over 12 bases. This CDR3 contains 15 residues. The V segment lost 5 bases and the J segment 5 bases; nucleotides outside the gene matches: 5. Germline lookup yields CDR1 SGHAT and CDR2 FQNNGV.

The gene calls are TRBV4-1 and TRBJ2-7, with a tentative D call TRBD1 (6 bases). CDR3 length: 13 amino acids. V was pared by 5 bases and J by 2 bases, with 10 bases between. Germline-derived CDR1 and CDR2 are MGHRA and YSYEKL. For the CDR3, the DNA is TGCGCCAGCAGCTACCGGGACACCTACGAGCAGTACTTC. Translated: CASSYRDTYEQYF.

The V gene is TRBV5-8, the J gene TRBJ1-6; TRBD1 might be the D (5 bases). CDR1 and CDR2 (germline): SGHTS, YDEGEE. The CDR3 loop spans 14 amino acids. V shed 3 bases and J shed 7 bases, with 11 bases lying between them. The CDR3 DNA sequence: TGTGCCAGCAGCTGGTCCCGGACAAATTCACCCCTCCACTTT. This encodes CASSWSRTNSPLHF. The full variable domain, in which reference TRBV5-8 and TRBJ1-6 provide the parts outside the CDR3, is EAGVTQSPTHLIKTRGQQATLRCSPISGHTSVYWYQQALGLGLQFLLWYDEGEERNRGNFPPRFSGRQFPNYSSELNVNALELEDSALYLCASSWSRTNSPLHFGNGTRLTVT.

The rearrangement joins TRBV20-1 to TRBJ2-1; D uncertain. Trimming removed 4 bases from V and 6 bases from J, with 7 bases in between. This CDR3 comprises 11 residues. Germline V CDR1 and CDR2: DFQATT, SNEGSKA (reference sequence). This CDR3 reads CSAIPLNEQFF. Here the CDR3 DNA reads TGCAGTGCTATCCCCCTCAATGAGCAGTTCTTC.

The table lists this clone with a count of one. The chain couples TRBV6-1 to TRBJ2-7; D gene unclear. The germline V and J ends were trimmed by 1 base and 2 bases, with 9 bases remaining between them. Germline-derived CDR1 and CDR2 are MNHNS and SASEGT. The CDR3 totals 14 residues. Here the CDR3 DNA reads TGTGCCAGCAGTGAAGACAACCCCCCCTACGAGCAGTACTTC. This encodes CASSEDNPPYEQYF.

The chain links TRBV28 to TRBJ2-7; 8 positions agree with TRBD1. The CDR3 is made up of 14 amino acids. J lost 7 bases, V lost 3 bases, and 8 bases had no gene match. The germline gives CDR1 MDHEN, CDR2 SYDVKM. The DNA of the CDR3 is TGTGCCAGCAGTTTCGACAGGGGACGGGTAGAGCAGTACTTC. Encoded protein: CASSFDRGRVEQYF.

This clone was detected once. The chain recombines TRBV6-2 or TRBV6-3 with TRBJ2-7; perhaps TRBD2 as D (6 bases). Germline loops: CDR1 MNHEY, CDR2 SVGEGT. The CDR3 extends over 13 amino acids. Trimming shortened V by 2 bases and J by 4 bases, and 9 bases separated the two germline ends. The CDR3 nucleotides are TGTGCCAGCAGTTACGATAGCGGATACGAGCAGTACTTC. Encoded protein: CASSYDSGYEQYF.

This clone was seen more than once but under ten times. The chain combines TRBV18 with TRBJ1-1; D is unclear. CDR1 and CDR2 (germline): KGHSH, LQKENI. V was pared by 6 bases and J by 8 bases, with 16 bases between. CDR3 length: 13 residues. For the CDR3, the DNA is TGTGCCAGCTCGCCAAACCCCGGGATGGAAGCTTTCTTT. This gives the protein CASSPNPGMEAFF.

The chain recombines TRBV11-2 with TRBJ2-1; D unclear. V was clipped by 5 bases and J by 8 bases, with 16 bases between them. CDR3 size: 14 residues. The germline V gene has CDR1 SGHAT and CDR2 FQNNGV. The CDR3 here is CASSRLPWVYEQFF. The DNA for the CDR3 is TGTGCCAGCAGCCGACTCCCCTGGGTCTATGAGCAGTTCTTC.